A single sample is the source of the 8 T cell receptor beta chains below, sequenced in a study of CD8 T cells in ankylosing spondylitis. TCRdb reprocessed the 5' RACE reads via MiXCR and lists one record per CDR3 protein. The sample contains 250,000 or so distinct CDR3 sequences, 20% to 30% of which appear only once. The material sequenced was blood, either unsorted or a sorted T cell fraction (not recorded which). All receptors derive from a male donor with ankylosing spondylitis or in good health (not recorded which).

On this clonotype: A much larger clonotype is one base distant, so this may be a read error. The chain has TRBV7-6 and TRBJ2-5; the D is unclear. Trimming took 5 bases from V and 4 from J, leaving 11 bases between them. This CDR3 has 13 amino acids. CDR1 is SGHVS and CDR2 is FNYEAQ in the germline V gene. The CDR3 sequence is CASSVWLGETQYF. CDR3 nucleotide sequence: TGTGCCAGCAGCGTATGGCTGGGAGAGACCCAGTACTTC.

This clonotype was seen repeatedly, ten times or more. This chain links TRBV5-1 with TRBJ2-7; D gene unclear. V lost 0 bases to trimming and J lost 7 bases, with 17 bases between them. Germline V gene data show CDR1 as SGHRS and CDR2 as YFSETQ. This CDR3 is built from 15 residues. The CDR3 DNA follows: TGCGCCAGCAGCTTGGATGGCGGACCCGTTTCAGAGCAGTACTTC. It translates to CASSLDGGPVSEQYF. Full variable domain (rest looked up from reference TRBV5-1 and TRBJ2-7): KAGVTQTPRYLIKTRGQQVTLSCSPISGHRSVSWYQQTPGQGLQFLFEYFSETQRNKGNFPGRFSGRQFSNSRSEMNVSTLELGDSALYLCASSLDGGPVSEQYFGPGTRLTVT.

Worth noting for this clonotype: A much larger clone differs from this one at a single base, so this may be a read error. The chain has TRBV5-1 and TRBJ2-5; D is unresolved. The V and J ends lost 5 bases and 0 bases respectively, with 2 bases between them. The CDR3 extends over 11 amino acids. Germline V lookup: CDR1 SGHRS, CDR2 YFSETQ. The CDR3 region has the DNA TGCGCCAGCAGGAACCAAGAGACCCAGTACTTC. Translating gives CASRNQETQYF.

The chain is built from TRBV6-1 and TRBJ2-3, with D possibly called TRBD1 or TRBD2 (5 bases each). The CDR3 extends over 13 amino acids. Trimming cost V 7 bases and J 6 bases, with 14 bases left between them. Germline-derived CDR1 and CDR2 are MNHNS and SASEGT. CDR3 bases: TGTGCCAGCACCTTCCTTGAGGGGGATACGCAGTATTTT. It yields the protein CASTFLEGDTQYF.

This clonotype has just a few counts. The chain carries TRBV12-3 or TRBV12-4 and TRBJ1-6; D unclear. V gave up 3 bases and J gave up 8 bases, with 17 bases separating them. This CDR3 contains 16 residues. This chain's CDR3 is CASSFGRVGPDSPLHF. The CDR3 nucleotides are TGTGCCAGCAGTTTCGGTAGGGTAGGGCCTGATTCACCCCTCCACTTT.

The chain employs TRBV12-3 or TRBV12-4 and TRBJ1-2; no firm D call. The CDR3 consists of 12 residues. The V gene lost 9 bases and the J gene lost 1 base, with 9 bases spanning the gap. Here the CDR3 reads CASYSFNYGYTF. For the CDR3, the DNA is TGTGCCAGTTACAGCTTTAACTATGGCTACACCTTC.

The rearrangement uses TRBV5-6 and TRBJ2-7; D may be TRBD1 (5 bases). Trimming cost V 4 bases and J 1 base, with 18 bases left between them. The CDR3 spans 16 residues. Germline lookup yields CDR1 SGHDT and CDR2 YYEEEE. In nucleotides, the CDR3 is TGTGCCAGCAGCCGCAATACAGGCTACGGTTCCTACGAGCAGTACTTC. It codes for CASSRNTGYGSYEQYF.

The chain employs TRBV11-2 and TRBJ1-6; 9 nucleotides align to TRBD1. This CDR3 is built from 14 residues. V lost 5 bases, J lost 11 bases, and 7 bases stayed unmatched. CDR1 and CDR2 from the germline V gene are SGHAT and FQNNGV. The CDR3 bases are TGTGCCAGCAGCCTCGGGACAGGGTGGGCACCCCTCCACTTT. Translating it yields CASSLGTGWAPLHF. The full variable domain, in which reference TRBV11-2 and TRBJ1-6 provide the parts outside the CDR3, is EAGVAQSPRYKIIEKRQSVAFWCNPISGHATLYWYQQILGQGPKLLIQFQNNGVVDDSQLPKDRFSAERLKGVDSTLKIQPAKLEDSAVYLCASSLGTGWAPLHFGNGTRLTVT.